Listed below are T cell receptor beta chains from one sample, sequenced in a study of cytomegalovirus exposure and HLA in healthy donors. Data came from immunoSEQ multiplex PCR; TCRdb stores just in-frame clones and leaves some out. The data contain about 190,000 clones, 70% to 90% of them seen just once; the ten biggest clones take up 1.5% to 2%. Sequencing was done on a sample of PBMCs. All receptors come from a woman younger than 30 in good health and CMV-seronegative. CDR3s include the opening cysteine and the closing phenylalanine or tryptophan. D genes are given only for firm matches. A clone size is listed for some rows: how often the clone was seen (once, few, many), or a class if it is expanded.

TRBV27,TRBJ2-1,14,.,.,TGTGCCAGCAGTTACAGGGCAGGAGCCTATGAGCAGTTCTTC,CASSYRAGAYEQFF
TRBV7-9,TRBJ2-7,16,.,TRBD2,TGTGCCAGCAGCTCGATCACTAGCGGGAGGTCCTACGAGCAGTACTTC,CASSSITSGRSYEQYF
TRBV12-5,TRBJ2-4,16,once,.,TGTGCTAGTGGTTTGGACCGATACTTAGCCAAAAACATTCAGTACTTC,CASGLDRYLAKNIQYF
TRBV7-4,TRBJ1-1,15,.,.,TGTGCCAGCAGCTTAGTTTCCGGGTTGGGCACTGAAGCTTTCTTT,CASSLVSGLGTEAFF
TRBV10-3,TRBJ1-2,14,.,TRBD1,TGTGCCATCACTGGACAGGGGGGTAACTATGGCTACACCTTC,CAITGQGGNYGYTF
TRBV12-5,TRBJ2-3,16,once,TRBD2,TGTGCTAGTGGAGCTGACGTGGGACTAGTCTGGAATACGCAGTATTTT,CASGADVGLVWNTQYF
TRBV6-5,TRBJ2-7,15,.,TRBD1,TGTGCCAGCAGTTACTCAGCGACAGGGTTGTACGAGCAGTACTTC,CASSYSATGLYEQYF
TRBV4-3,TRBJ2-7,16,.,TRBD1,TGCGCCAGCAGCGAGTACCCGGGACAGGGGTTCCACGAGCAGTACTTC,CASSEYPGQGFHEQYF
TRBV6-6,TRBJ1-3,14,few,TRBD1,TGTGCCAGCAGGATGGGACAGGGAGGAAACACCATATATTTT,CASRMGQGGNTIYF
TRBV2,TRBJ1-2,13,.,.,TGTGCCAGCAGTGGAGTCAGGATCGACGGCTACACCTTC,CASSGVRIDGYTF
TRBV2,TRBJ1-3,13,.,TRBD1,TGTGCCAGCAGGCCGACAGGGGGAGATACCATATATTTT,CASRPTGGDTIYF
TRBV7-2,TRBJ1-1,14,.,.,TGTGCCAGCAGCTTAGACAGGGTGGGCACTGAAGCTTTCTTT,CASSLDRVGTEAFF
TRBV5-4,TRBJ2-7,14,.,.,TGTGCCAGCAGCTTGTCAGGGTCGGCCCGCGAGCAGTACTTC,CASSLSGSAREQYF
TRBV2,TRBJ1-2,13,.,.,TGTGCCAGCAACGAGGTCCCCTCCGATGGCTACACCTTC,CASNEVPSDGYTF
TRBV2,TRBJ2-3,16,.,TRBD2,TGTGCCAGCAGGTTTGGACTAGCGGGAAGCGCAGATACGCAGTATTTT,CASRFGLAGSADTQYF
TRBV14,TRBJ2-7,17,.,.,TGTGCCAGCAGCCAAGTTGGAGGGGCGCTCAACTCCTACGAGCAGTACTTC,CASSQVGGALNSYEQYF
TRBV7-2,TRBJ1-2,15,few,.,TGTGCCAGCAGATCGAAGTTGGGGCTCAACTATGGCTACACCTTC,CASRSKLGLNYGYTF
TRBV7-8,TRBJ2-7,14,.,TRBD2,TGTGCCAGCAGCTTTTTAGCGGGCACCTACGAGCAGTACTTC,CASSFLAGTYEQYF
TRBV29-1,TRBJ1-2,12,.,TRBD1,TGCAGCGTTGACAGGGGGGACTATGGCTACACCTTC,CSVDRGDYGYTF
TRBV27,TRBJ2-7,12,.,.,TGTGCCAGCAGCCCTGGGCACGGCGAGCAGTACTTC,CASSPGHGEQYF
TRBV15,TRBJ1-5,16,.,TRBD1,TGTGCCACCAGCAGAGACTCGACAGGGGACAATCAGCCCCAGCATTTT,CATSRDSTGDNQPQHF
TRBV2,TRBJ1-2,16,once,TRBD1,TGTGCCAGCAGTGTAGTCAGGGGGCCGACTTGGGATGGCTACACCTTC,CASSVVRGPTWDGYTF
TRBV7-9,TRBJ2-7,17,.,TRBD2,TGTGCCAGCAGCTCTATTTCTGGGACTAGCGATATCCACGAGCAGTACTTC,CASSSISGTSDIHEQYF
TRBV7-2,TRBJ1-2,12,.,.,TGTGCCAGCAGCTTCGGACAGAATGGCTACACCTTC,CASSFGQNGYTF
TRBV14,TRBJ2-7,16,.,TRBD1,TGTGCCAGCAGCCAACTAGGGACAGGGAGGTCCTACGAGCAGTACTTC,CASSQLGTGRSYEQYF
TRBV15,TRBJ2-7,13,.,.,TGTGCCACCAGCATACTACAGGGCTACGAGCAGTACTTC,CATSILQGYEQYF
TRBV2,TRBJ2-7,15,.,TRBD2,TGTGCCAGCAATTTTCGGGGGGTCCGCTCCTACGAGCAGTACTTC,CASNFRGVRSYEQYF
TRBV9,TRBJ1-1,15,.,.,TGTGCCAGCAGCGTAGAGCCCACTACGAACACTGAAGCTTTCTTT,CASSVEPTTNTEAFF
TRBV7-9,TRBJ1-4,15,.,.,TGTGCCAGCAGCCCCTCCAGGAGGGATCATGAAAAACTGTTTTTT,CASSPSRRDHEKLFF
TRBV2,TRBJ2-1,14,once,.,TGTGCCAGCGCTCCGGGGATTTCCTACAATGAGCAGTTCTTC,CASAPGISYNEQFF
TRBV19,TRBJ1-5,14,.,.,TGTGCCAGTAGTATTCGCCCGAACTTACCGCCCCAGCATTTT,CASSIRPNLPPQHF
TRBV6-1,TRBJ1-1,13,.,.,TGTGCCAGCAGTGAATGGGGGGGCCCTGAAGCTTTCTTT,CASSEWGGPEAFF
TRBV5-4,TRBJ2-3,19,.,TRBD2,TGTGCCAGCAGCAAAGGGGGTCTAGCGGGAGGGTTAGGGACAGATACGCAGTATTTT,CASSKGGLAGGLGTDTQYF
TRBV7-9,TRBJ1-2,13,.,TRBD1,TGTGCCAGCAGCCCGGGACAGCTATATGGCTACACCTTC,CASSPGQLYGYTF
TRBV19,TRBJ1-2,13,.,TRBD1,TGTGCCAGTAGTAGGGACAGGGGCTATGGCTACACCTTC,CASSRDRGYGYTF
TRBV6-5,TRBJ1-2,14,.,TRBD1,TGTGCCAGCAGTCAGGGACAGGGGACAAATGGCTACACCTTC,CASSQGQGTNGYTF
TRBV20-1,TRBJ1-4,11,.,.,TGCAGTGCTAAAAGCGGGGAAAAACTGTTTTTT,CSAKSGEKLFF
TRBV6-6,TRBJ1-2,12,.,.,TGTGCCAGCACCCCGACAGGCTATGGCTACACCTTC,CASTPTGYGYTF
TRBV19,TRBJ1-1,14,.,.,TGTGCCAGTATGGGGGGGGAGGCTAACACTGAAGCTTTCTTT,CASMGGEANTEAFF
TRBV4-1,TRBJ1-4,16,.,.,TGCGCCAGCAGCCAAATTGGGGCAGGGAATCAGGAAAAACTGTTTTTT,CASSQIGAGNQEKLFF
TRBV7-9,TRBJ2-4,19,.,TRBD1,TGTGCCAGCAGCTTAGTTGGGCCTCGGGACAGGGGCAAGAGGAACATTCAGTACTTC,CASSLVGPRDRGKRNIQYF
TRBV5-1,TRBJ1-1,13,few,TRBD1,TGCGCCAGCAGCGCGGGGACAGGACCAGAAGCTTTCTTT,CASSAGTGPEAFF
TRBV7-2,TRBJ2-7,16,few,.,TGTGCCAGCAGCTCTCAAACTGGAGCCGGGGTAGGCGAGCAGTACTTC,CASSSQTGAGVGEQYF
TRBV5-1,TRBJ2-5,15,.,TRBD2,TGCGCCAGCAGCTTGGGCACTAGCGGGGTGGAGACCCAGTACTTC,CASSLGTSGVETQYF
TRBV6-5,TRBJ2-7,15,.,TRBD2,TGTGCCAGCAGTAAAGGACTAGCGGGGGTCTACGAGCAGTACTTC,CASSKGLAGVYEQYF
TRBV7-9,TRBJ2-1,16,few,TRBD2,TGTGCCAGCAGCTCTACCGAGGCTAGCGGAAGGAATGAGCAGTTCTTC,CASSSTEASGRNEQFF
TRBV5-4,TRBJ1-2,14,.,TRBD1,TGTGCCAGCAGCTTGCAGGGGACAGGCTATGGCTACACCTTC,CASSLQGTGYGYTF
TRBV4-3,TRBJ2-7,15,.,.,TGCGCCAGCAGCCGCTGGGGGGAGAGCTCCAATGAGCAGTACTTC,CASSRWGESSNEQYF
TRBV2,TRBJ2-7,13,.,.,TGTGCCAGCTGGGAAGGGCAGGGCAACGAGCAGTACTTC,CASWEGQGNEQYF
TRBV29-1,TRBJ2-3,15,few,TRBD2,TGCACCGTGGAGGGAGGGCCTTTCGGGGCAGATACGCAGTATTTT,CTVEGGPFGADTQYF
TRBV11-2,TRBJ2-3,14,.,TRBD1,TGTGCCAGCAGCACGGGACAGGGCACAGATACGCAGTATTTT,CASSTGQGTDTQYF